This T cell receptor (beta chain) was obtained from a study of identifying expanded T cells in peripheral blood. Study conclusions and caveats: Over about two and four weeks, about 15 and 18 clones changed, versus roughly 1.1 between replicates.

Produced via immunoSEQ multiplex PCR; TCRdb's table is partial and in-frame only. The sample carries 120,000 or so clones, 84% recorded once. For this clone: What it binds is not known.

No infections or other immune events were documented during collection. This CDR3 is built from 13 residues. The V gene's germline CDR1 is SNHLY and CDR2 FYNNEI. Trimming pared 6 bases from V and 1 base from J, leaving 9 bases between. The sequence was collected from a person aged 18-70 years in good health. The V gene is TRBV2, the J gene TRBJ1-1, with no clear D. The material sequenced was blood. CDR3 DNA sequence: TGTGCCAGCAGCGGGGAAGAGAACACTGAAGCTTTCTTT. This codes for CASSGEENTEAFF.